The clone carrying this T cell receptor beta chain appeared many times. Its antigen remains unknown. The data were taken from a study of response to subunit inactivated influenza vaccine. Study-level results: Seasonal influenza vaccination, on each occasion, was suggested by the authors to recruit few new T cells.

Via MiXCR, TCRdb re-called the RT-PCR reads, giving one row per CDR3 protein. The table shows hundreds of thousands of distinct CDR3 sequences, with 12% occurring only once. Germline lookup yields CDR1 MNHEY and CDR2 SMNVEV (reference sequence). CDR3 length equals 18 residues. V was clipped by 0 bases and J by 3 bases; unmatched bases: 10. The TCR was taken from a man aged 50-60 years who received an inactivated influenza vaccine. The rearrangement links TRBV27 to TRBJ2-4, with 8 bases that match TRBD2. The sequencing used PBMCs from blood, collected on the day of vaccination. The CDR3 coding sequence is TGTGCCAGCAGTTTATCCCCCCGGGGGGGAAGGGACAAAAACATTCAGTACTTC. Protein product: CASSLSPRGGRDKNIQYF.